This T cell receptor (beta chain) originates from a study of blood T cell repertoires in COVID-19. After removal of 4 bases from V and 0 bases from J, the junction contained 6 bases not matched to a gene. Per germline, CDR1 SGHRS and CDR2 YFSETQ. The CDR3 contains 18 residues. In the original analysis: Quantification of nucleated cells was approximated via reference gene primer amplification. Measured with immunoSEQ multiplex PCR; TCRdb has only the in-frame clones, and not every one. V, J and clone size are those of that table, while D and trimming were read from the DNA. Of 350,000 to 500,000 clones in the sample, 85% to 90% are singletons; the top ten hold 0.7% to 0.85%. It was during active infection that Seattle patients were enrolled and then longitudinally followed.

The J gene is TRBJ2-5, the V gene TRBV5-1; the match to TRBD2 covers 16 bases. Sequencing was done on a sample of peripheral blood. The clonotype originates from a man younger than 30 with COVID-19, enrolled during active disease. CDR3 residues: CASSLSGLAGGYQETQYF. The CDR3 nucleotides read TGCGCCAGCAGCCTCTCGGGACTAGCGGGGGGGTACCAAGAGACCCAGTACTTC.